This entry concerns a single TCR beta chain. The data originate from a study of regulatory T cells in long-lasting Graves disease. Germline V lookup: CDR1 KGHDR, CDR2 SFDVKD. The CDR3 spans 15 residues. The junction had 3 bases not matched to a gene; V was cut back by 2 bases and J by 1 base. Time point of the sample: newly diagnosed GD, antithyroid drugs for less than 3 months. The TCR library was made from RNA extracted from PBMCs. By American Thyroid Association guidelines, Graves' disease was diagnosed in the cohort. Construction of the TCR beta libraries employed iRepertoire HTBI primers in conjunction with Arm-PCR of CDR3 regions. TCRdb re-analysed the multiplex PCR reads in MiXCR, keeping a single row per CDR3 protein. Of 680,000 or so distinct CDR3 sequences listed, under 20% are singletons. The sample also formed part of further work on T cells in Graves' hyperthyroidism and ophthalmopathy.

The sequenced sample was peripheral blood mononuclear cells (PBMCs), obtained at new diagnosis, from a patient treated with antithyroid drugs. The rearrangement joins TRBV24-1 to TRBJ2-5; 7 bases fit TRBD2. This TCR was sampled from a woman younger than 45 with Graves disease. The CDR3 reads CATSDWGGGQETQYF. For the CDR3, the DNA is TGTGCCACCAGTGATTGGGGCGGGGGCCAAGAGACCCAGTACTTC.